What follows are 9 T cell receptor beta chains derived from one specimen sequenced in a study of cytomegalovirus exposure and HLA in healthy donors. The PCR had 60 Vbeta and 13 Jbeta primers. Profiling relied on immunoSEQ multiplex PCR, and the TCRdb table lists in-frame clones only, not all of them. Seen here are some 130,000 clones, 60% to 85% observed once, and the top ten hold roughly 3%. Sequencing was done on a sample of PBMCs. The source is a man under 40 in good health and CMV-seronegative.

V usage is TRBV4-3 and J usage is TRBJ2-3; D is unclear. The ends were cut back, 1 base at V and 1 base at J, with 6 bases in the middle. The CDR3 is 14 amino acids. The germline V gene encodes CDR1 LGHNA and CDR2 YSLEER. The CDR3 DNA is TGCGCCAGCAGCCAAGCGAGTGGCACAGATACGCAGTATTTT. Its protein is CASSQASGTDTQYF.

The V gene is TRBV6-1, the J gene TRBJ2-5, with TRBD1 matching 8 bases. In germline, CDR1 is MNHNS, CDR2 SASEGT. The CDR3 covers 13 residues. With 4 bases clipped from V and 5 bases from J, the junction kept 3 bases outside the gene matches. CDR3 sequence reads: CASSGTGRETQYF. The CDR3 nucleotides read TGTGCCAGCAGTGGGACAGGGCGTGAGACCCAGTACTTC.

The chain couples TRBV14 to TRBJ2-1, with D hard to call. Germline assignment: CDR1 SGHDN and CDR2 FVKESK. The CDR3 contains 14 residues. Trimming cost V 5 bases and J 3 bases, with 11 bases left between them. The CDR3: CASSSGLNYNEQFF. The CDR3 nucleotides are TGTGCCAGCAGCTCTGGGCTTAACTACAATGAGCAGTTCTTC.

The V gene is TRBV5-1, the J gene TRBJ1-3; D is unresolved. CDR3 size: 15 residues. Per germline, CDR1 SGHRS and CDR2 YFSETQ. V lost 4 bases and J lost 2, with 13 bases in between. The CDR3 is CASSQTVSAGNTIYF. In DNA form, the CDR3 reads TGCGCCAGCAGCCAAACGGTTTCGGCTGGAAACACCATATATTTT. Full variable domain (rest looked up from reference TRBV5-1 and TRBJ1-3): KAGVTQTPRYLIKTRGQQVTLSCSPISGHRSVSWYQQTPGQGLQFLFEYFSETQRNKGNFPGRFSGRQFSNSRSEMNVSTLELGDSALYLCASSQTVSAGNTIYFGEGSWLTVV.

V is TRBV6-6 and J is TRBJ1-5; tentatively, D is TRBD1 (6 bases). The V gene lost 9 bases and the J gene lost 0 bases, with 12 bases spanning the gap. The V gene's germline CDR1 is MNHNY and CDR2 SVGAGI (reference sequence). The CDR3 is made up of 14 amino acids. The CDR3 sequence: CASRDTYSNQPQHF. The CDR3 DNA reads TGTGCCAGTCGGGACACCTATAGCAATCAGCCCCAGCATTTT.

With respect to this clone: As the CDR3 is not closed by the conserved phenylalanine or tryptophan, this likely results from a read error. The chain combines TRBV29-1 with TRBJ1-1, with D unclear. V gave up 2 bases and J gave up 3 bases, with 7 bases separating them. Germline CDR1 is SQVTM and CDR2 is ANQGSEA. The CDR3 sequence is 12 residues long. CDR3 nucleotides: TGCAGCGTTGAATTACGGGACACTGAAGCTTTCCTT. Translated: CSVELRDTEAFL.

This chain connects TRBV5-1 to TRBJ2-1; possible D gene TRBD2, 5 bases. Germline V gene data show CDR1 as SGHRS and CDR2 as YFSETQ. The CDR3 consists of 17 residues. Trimming shortened V by 0 bases and J by 0 bases, and 13 bases separated the two germline ends. CDR3 DNA sequence: TGCGCCAGCAGCTTGGACCTAGCCTCGAGCTCCTACAATGAGCAGTTCTTC. This gives the protein CASSLDLASSSYNEQFF.

The chain couples TRBV15 to TRBJ2-7, with a tentative D call TRBD2 (5 bases). The V and J ends lost 0 bases and 6 bases respectively, with 15 bases between them. The CDR3 runs 15 residues. Germline lookup yields CDR1 LNHNV and CDR2 YYDKDF (reference sequence). CDR3 sequence (DNA): TGTGCCACCAGCAGAGACCAGTGGCTAGCAGGCGAGCAGTACTTC. Amino acid sequence: CATSRDQWLAGEQYF. Supplemented by reference TRBV15 and TRBJ2-7, the full variable domain reads DAMVIQNPRYQVTQFGKPVTLSCSQTLNHNVMYWYQQKSSQAPKLLFHYYDKDFNNEADTPDNFQSRRPNTSFCFLDIRSPGLGDTAMYLCATSRDQWLAGEQYFGPGTRLTVT.

The rearrangement joins TRBV11-3 to TRBJ2-1, with D perhaps TRBD2 (6 bases). Per germline, CDR1 SGHNT and CDR2 YENEEA. The CDR3 has 15 amino acids. V lost 5 bases, J lost 1 base, and 12 bases lay in between. CDR3: CASSHGGPSYNEQFF. DNA of the CDR3: TGTGCCAGCAGCCACGGAGGGCCTTCCTACAATGAGCAGTTCTTC.